These 5 T cell receptor beta chains share one sample of origin, sequenced in a study of cytomegalovirus exposure and HLA in healthy donors. The PCR ran on 60 Vbeta and 13 Jbeta primers. Only in-frame clones appear in the TCRdb table, and some are missing; sequencing was by immunoSEQ multiplex PCR. Of 100,000 to 140,000 clones listed, roughly 80% were seen once; the top ten hold more than 2%. Sequenced: PBMCs. These receptors came from a young man in good health and CMV-seronegative.

The V and J genes are TRBV13 and TRBJ2-7; 12 positions agree with TRBD1. Trimming at V came to 5 bases and at J to 3 bases, leaving 11 bases not matched to a gene. This CDR3 has 17 residues. Germline V gives CDR1 PRHDT, CDR2 FYEKMQ (reference sequence). The CDR3 is CASSPQVGTGGNYEQYF. The CDR3 coding sequence is TGTGCCAGCAGCCCACAAGTGGGGACAGGGGGCAACTACGAGCAGTACTTC.

The V and J genes are TRBV10-1 and TRBJ1-1, with 8 positions matching TRBD1. This CDR3 is built from 13 residues. Germline CDR1 reads WNHNN; CDR2 reads SYGVQD (reference sequence). V shed 8 bases and J 4 bases; nucleotides not matched to a gene: 6. CDR3 sequence (DNA): TGCGCCAGCTTTGGACAGGGACGCACTGAAGCTTTCTTT. Translation: CASFGQGRTEAFF.

The chain employs TRBV5-1 and TRBJ1-2; D possibly corresponds to TRBD1 (6 bases). V gave up 4 bases and J gave up 5 bases, with 9 bases separating them. Germline CDR1 SGHRS, CDR2 YFSETQ. The CDR3 contains 12 residues. The CDR3 reads CASSPGTYGYTF. The DNA for the CDR3 is TGCGCCAGCAGCCCCGGGACATATGGCTACACCTTC.

The J gene is TRBJ1-4, the V gene TRBV5-1, with a tentative D call TRBD1 (5 bases). CDR3 length equals 15 residues. The ends were cut back, 3 bases at V and 1 base at J, with 10 bases in the middle. Germline values: CDR1 SGHRS, CDR2 YFSETQ. The DNA for the CDR3 is TGCGCCAGCAGCTGGGGTAGGGGAACTAATGAAAAACTGTTTTTT. Protein product: CASSWGRGTNEKLFF.

This chain connects TRBV5-6 to TRBJ2-7; D uncertain. CDR3 length: 17 residues. Germline CDR1 SGHDT, CDR2 YYEEEE. The V end was cut by 0 bases, the J end by 0 bases, with 16 bases between. This chain's CDR3 is CASSLAGRAPSSYEQYF. In DNA, the CDR3 is TGTGCCAGCAGCTTGGCCGGCCGAGCGCCGAGCTCCTACGAGCAGTACTTC.